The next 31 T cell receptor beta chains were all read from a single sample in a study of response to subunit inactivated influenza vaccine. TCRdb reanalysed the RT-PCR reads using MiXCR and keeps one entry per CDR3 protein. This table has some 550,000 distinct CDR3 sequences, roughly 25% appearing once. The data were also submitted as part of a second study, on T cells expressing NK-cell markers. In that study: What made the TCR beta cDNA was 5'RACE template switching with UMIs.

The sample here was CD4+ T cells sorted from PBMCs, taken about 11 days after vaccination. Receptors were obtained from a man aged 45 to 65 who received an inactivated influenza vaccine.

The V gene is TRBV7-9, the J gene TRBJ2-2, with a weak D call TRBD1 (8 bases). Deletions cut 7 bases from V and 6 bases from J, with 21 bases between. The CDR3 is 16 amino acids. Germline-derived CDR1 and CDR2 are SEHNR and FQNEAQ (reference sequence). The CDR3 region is CASTPQGGLDSGELFF. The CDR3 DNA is TGTGCCAGCACCCCACAGGGGGGGCTCGATTCCGGGGAGCTGTTTTTT.

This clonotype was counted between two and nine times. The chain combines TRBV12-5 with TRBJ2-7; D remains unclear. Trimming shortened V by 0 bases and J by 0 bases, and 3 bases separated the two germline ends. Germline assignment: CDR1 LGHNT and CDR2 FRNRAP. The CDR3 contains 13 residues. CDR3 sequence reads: CASGLVASYEQYF. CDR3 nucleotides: TGTGCTAGTGGTTTGGTAGCCTCCTACGAGCAGTACTTC.

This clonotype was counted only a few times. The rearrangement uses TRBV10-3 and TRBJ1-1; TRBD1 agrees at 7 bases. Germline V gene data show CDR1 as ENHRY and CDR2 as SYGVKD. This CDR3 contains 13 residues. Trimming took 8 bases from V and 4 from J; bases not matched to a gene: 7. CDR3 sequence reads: CAIATGAFTEAFF. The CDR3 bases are TGTGCCATCGCCACAGGGGCTTTCACTGAAGCTTTCTTT.

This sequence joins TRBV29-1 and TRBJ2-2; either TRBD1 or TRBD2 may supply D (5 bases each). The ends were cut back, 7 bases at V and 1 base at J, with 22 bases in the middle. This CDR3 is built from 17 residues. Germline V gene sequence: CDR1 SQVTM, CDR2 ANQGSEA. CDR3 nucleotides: TGCAGCGCTCGTCGGGACCGCTATCTTAAGAACACCGGGGAGCTGTTTTTT. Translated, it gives CSARRDRYLKNTGELFF.

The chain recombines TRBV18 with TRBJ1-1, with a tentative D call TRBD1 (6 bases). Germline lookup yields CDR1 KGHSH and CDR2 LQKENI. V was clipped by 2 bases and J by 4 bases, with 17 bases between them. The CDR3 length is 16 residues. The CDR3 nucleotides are TGTGCCAGCTCACCAAACTTACAGGGTGCGGGCACTGAAGCTTTCTTT. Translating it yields CASSPNLQGAGTEAFF.

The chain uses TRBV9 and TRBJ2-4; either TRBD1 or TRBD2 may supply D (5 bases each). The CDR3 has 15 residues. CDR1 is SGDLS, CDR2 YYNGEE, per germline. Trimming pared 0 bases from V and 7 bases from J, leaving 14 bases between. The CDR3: CASSVEGSWGNIQYF. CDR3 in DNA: TGTGCCAGCAGCGTAGAAGGTAGCTGGGGGAACATTCAGTACTTC.

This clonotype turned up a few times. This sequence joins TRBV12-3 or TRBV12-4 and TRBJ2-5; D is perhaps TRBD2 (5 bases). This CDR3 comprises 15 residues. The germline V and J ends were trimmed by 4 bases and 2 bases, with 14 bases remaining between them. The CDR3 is CASSSPGGGQETQYF. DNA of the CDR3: TGTGCCAGCAGTTCCCCCGGAGGCGGACAAGAGACCCAGTACTTC.

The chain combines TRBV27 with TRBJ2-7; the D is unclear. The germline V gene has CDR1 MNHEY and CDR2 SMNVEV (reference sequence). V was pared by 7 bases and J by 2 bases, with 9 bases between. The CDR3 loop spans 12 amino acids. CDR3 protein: CASTTNPYEQYF. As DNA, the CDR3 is TGTGCCAGCACCACGAACCCCTACGAGCAGTACTTC.

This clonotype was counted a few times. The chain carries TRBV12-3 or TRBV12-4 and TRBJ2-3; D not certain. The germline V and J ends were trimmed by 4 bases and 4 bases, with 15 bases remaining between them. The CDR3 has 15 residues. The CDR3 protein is CASSSLTVLADTQYF. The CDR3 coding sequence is TGTGCCAGCAGTTCGCTAACGGTTCTCGCAGATACGCAGTATTTT.

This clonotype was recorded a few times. CDR3 nucleotide sequence: TGTGCCAGCAGCACTATCGTTCTGGACCGGGACAGGGTTCACGAGCAGTACTTC. Translation gives CASSTIVLDRDRVHEQYF. This chain uses TRBV11-1 with TRBJ2-7, with TRBD1 matching over 9 bases. The V gene end was trimmed by 5 bases and the J gene end by 5 bases; junction bases not matched to a gene: 19. Germline assignment: CDR1 SGHAT and CDR2 FQDESV (reference sequence). The CDR3 consists of 18 residues.

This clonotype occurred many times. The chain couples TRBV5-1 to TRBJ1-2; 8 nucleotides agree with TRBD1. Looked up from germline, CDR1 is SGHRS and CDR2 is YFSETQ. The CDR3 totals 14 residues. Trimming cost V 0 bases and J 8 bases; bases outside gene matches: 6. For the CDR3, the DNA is TGCGCCAGCAGCTTGGATGGACAGGGACGCGGCTACACCTTC. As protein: CASSLDGQGRGYTF.

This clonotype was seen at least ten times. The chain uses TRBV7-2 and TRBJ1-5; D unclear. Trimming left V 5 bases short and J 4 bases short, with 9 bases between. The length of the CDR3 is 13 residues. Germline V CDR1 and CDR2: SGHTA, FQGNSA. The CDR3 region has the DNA TGTGCCAGCAGCAAGGACGGGAATCAGCCCCAGCATTTT. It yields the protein CASSKDGNQPQHF.

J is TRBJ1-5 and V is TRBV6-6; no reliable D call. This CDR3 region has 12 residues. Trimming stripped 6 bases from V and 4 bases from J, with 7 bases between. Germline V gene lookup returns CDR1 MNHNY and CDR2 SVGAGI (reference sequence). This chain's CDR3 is CASRDGNQPQHF. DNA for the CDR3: TGTGCCAGCAGGGACGGGAATCAGCCCCAGCATTTT.

The CDR3 region is CASSLTTGNTEAFF. Written as DNA, the CDR3 is TGTGCCAGCAGCCTAACAACAGGGAACACTGAAGCTTTCTTT. The gene calls are TRBV3-1 and TRBJ1-1; perhaps TRBD1 as D (5 bases). V lost 4 bases and J lost 1, with 10 bases in between. Germline CDR1 is LGHDT and CDR2 is YNNKEL (reference sequence). This CDR3 has 14 residues.

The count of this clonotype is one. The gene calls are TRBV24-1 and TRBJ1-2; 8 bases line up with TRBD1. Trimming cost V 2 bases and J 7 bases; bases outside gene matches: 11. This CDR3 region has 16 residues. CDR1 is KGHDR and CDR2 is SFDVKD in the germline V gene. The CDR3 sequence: CATSDSASQGAFGYTF. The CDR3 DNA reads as TGTGCCACCAGTGATTCTGCGTCCCAGGGGGCGTTTGGCTACACCTTC.

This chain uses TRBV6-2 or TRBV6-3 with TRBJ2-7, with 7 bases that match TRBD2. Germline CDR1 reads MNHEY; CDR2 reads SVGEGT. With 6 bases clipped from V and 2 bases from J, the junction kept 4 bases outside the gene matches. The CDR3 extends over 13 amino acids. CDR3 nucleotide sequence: TGTGCCAGCAGGACTAGCAGAACCTACGAGCAGTACTTC. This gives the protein CASRTSRTYEQYF.

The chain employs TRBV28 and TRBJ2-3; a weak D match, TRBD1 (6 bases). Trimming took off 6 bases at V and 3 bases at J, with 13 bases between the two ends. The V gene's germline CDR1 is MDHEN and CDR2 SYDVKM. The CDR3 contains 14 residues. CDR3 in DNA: TGTGCCAGCAGAAAACAGGGTTCGACAGATACGCAGTATTTT. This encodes CASRKQGSTDTQYF.

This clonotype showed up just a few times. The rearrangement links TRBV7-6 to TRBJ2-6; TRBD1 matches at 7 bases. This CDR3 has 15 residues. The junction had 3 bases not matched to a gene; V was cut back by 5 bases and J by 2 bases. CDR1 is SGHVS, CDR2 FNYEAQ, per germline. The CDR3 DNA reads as TGTGCCAGCAGCGAAGGGGGCGCTGGGGCCAACGTCCTGACTTTC. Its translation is CASSEGGAGANVLTF.

The CDR3 DNA reads as TGTGCCAGCAGTATACGGGACAGGGGCCACGAGCAGTACTTC. This gives the protein CASSIRDRGHEQYF. This chain joins TRBV12-3 or TRBV12-4 and TRBJ2-7, with TRBD1 matching 10 bases. The junction had 6 bases not matched to a gene; V was cut back by 5 bases and J by 5 bases. This CDR3 spans 14 amino acids.

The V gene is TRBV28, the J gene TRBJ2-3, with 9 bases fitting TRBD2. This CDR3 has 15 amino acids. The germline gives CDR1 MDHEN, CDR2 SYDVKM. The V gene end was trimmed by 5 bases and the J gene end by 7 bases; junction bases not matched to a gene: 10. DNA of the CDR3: TGTGCCAGCAGTGCGGTAGGCGGGGGGGCCAATACGCAGTATTTT. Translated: CASSAVGGGANTQYF.

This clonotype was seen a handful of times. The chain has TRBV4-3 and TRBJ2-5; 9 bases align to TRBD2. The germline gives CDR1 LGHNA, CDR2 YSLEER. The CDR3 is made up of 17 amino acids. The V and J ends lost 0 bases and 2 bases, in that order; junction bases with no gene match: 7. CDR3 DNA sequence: TGCGCCAGCAGCCAAGAAGTAAGCGGGGGGCCTCAAGAGACCCAGTACTTC. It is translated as CASSQEVSGGPQETQYF.

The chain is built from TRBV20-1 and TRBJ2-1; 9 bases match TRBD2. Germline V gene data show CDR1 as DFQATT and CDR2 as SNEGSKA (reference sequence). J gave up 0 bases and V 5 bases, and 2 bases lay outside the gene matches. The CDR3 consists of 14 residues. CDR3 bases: TGCAGTGCTGTTAGCGGGGGCTCCTACAATGAGCAGTTCTTC. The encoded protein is CSAVSGGSYNEQFF.

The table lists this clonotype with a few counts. The CDR3 coding sequence is TGCAGTGCTCCTAGCGGGTCATACAATGAGCAGTTCTTC. It codes for CSAPSGSYNEQFF. The chain employs TRBV20-1 and TRBJ2-1; 8 bases fit TRBD2. The germline gives CDR1 DFQATT, CDR2 SNEGSKA (reference sequence). Trimming removed 5 bases from V and 4 bases from J; junction bases left unmatched: 4. The CDR3 loop spans 13 amino acids.

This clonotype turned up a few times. CDR3 nucleotides: TGTGCCAGCTCCCCCAGGAGACTTCAAGAGACCCAGTACTTC. Translated, it gives CASSPRRLQETQYF. The rearrangement uses TRBV12-3 or TRBV12-4 and TRBJ2-5; no definite D call. V shed 8 bases and J shed 2 bases, with 15 bases lying between them. CDR3 length: 14 amino acids.

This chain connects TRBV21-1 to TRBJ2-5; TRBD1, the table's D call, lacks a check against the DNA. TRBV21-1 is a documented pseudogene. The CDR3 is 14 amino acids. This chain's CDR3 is CASMIRTDQETQYF. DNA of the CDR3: TGTGCCAGCATGATTCGGACAGACCAAGAGACCCAGTACTTC.

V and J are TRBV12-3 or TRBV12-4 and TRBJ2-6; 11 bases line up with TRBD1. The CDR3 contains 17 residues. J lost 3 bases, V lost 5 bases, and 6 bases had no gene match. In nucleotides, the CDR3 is TGTGCCAGCAGTCGAGGACAGGGGGCGCATGGGGCCAACGTCCTGACTTTC. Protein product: CASSRGQGAHGANVLTF.

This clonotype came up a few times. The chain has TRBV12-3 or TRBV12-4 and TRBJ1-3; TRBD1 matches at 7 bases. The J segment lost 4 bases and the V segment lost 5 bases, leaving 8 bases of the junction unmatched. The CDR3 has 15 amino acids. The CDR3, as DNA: TGTGCCAGCAGTCCTCCGGGGACAGCAGGAAACACCATATATTTT. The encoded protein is CASSPPGTAGNTIYF.

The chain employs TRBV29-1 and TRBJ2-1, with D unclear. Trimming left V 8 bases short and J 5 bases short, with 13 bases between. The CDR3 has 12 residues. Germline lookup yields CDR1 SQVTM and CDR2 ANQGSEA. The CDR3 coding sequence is TGCAGCTCAAAAAACGGACACAATGAGCAGTTCTTC. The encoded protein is CSSKNGHNEQFF.

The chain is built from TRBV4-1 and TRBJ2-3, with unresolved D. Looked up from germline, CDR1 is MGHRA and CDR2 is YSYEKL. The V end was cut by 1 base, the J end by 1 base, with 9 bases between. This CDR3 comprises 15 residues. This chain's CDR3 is CASSQGKGGTDTQYF. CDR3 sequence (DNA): TGCGCCAGCAGCCAAGGAAAGGGTGGCACAGATACGCAGTATTTT.

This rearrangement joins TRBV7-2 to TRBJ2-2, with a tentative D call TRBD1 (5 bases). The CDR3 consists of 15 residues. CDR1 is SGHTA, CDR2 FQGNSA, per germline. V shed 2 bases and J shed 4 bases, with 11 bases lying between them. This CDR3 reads CASSLMGRGTGELFF. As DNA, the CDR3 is TGTGCCAGCAGCTTAATGGGAAGGGGCACCGGGGAGCTGTTTTTT.

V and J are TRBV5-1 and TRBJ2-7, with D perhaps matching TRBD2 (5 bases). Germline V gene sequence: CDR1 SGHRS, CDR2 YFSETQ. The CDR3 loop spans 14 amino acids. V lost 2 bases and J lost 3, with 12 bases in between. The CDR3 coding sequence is TGCGCCAGCAGCTTAAGGACTGCAGACTACGAGCAGTACTTC. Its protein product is CASSLRTADYEQYF.